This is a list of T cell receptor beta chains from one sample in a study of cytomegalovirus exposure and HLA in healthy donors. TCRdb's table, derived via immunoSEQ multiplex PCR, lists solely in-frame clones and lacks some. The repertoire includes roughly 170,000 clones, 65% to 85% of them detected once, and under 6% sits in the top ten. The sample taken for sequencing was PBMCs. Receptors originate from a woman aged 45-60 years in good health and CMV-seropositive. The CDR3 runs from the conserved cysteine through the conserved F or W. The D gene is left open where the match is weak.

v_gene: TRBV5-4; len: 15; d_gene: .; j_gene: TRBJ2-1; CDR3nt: TGTGCCAGCAGCTTGGGAACAGGCTCCTACAATGAGCAGTTCTTC; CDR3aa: CASSLGTGSYNEQFF
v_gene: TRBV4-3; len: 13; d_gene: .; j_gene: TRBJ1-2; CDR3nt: TGCGCCAGCAGCCAAGCTTCCGGGGATGGCTACACCTTC; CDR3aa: CASSQASGDGYTF
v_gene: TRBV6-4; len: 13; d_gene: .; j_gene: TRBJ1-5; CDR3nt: TGTGCCAGCAGTCAGGAGGTGGGGCAGCCCCAGCATTTT; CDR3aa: CASSQEVGQPQHF
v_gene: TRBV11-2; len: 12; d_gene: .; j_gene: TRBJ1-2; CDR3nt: TGTGCCAGCAGCTTTTCAGTTTATGGCTACACCTTC; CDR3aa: CASSFSVYGYTF
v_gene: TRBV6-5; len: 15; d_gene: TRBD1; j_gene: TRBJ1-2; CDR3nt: TGTGCCAGCAGTCCCGGAACAGGGGGCGCGTATGGCTACACCTTC; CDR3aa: CASSPGTGGAYGYTF
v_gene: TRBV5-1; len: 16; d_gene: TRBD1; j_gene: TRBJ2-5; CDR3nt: TGCGCCAGCAGCTTGAACACAGGGGGGATGGAAGAGACCCAGTACTTC; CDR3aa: CASSLNTGGMEETQYF
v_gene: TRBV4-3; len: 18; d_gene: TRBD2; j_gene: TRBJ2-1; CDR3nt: TGCGCCAGCAGCCAAGATCCGGCGGCTAGCGGGAGAAATTATGAGCAGTTCTTC; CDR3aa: CASSQDPAASGRNYEQFF
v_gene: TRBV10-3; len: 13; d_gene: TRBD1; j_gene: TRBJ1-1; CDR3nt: TGTGCCATCAGTGAGCACGACAGGGGAGAAGCTTTCTTT; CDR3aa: CAISEHDRGEAFF
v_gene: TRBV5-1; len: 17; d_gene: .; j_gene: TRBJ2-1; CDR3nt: TGCGCCAGCAGCTTGGCTACATCCACTAAACCGGACAATGAGCAGTTCTTC; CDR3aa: CASSLATSTKPDNEQFF
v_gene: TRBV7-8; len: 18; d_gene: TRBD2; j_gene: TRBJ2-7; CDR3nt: TGTGCCAGCAGCTCGGGACTAGCGGGAGGTAGAGGGTCCTACGAGCAGTACTTC; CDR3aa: CASSSGLAGGRGSYEQYF
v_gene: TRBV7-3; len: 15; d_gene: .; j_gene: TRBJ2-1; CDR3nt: TGTGCCAGCAGCCGTCAGGGGTTCTCCTACAATGAGCAGTTCTTC; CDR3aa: CASSRQGFSYNEQFF
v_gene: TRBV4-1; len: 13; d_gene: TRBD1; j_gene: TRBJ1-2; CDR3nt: TGCGCCAGCAGCCAAGGAACAGGGGACGGCTACACCTTC; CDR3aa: CASSQGTGDGYTF